One and the same sample provided the 27 T cell receptor beta chains below, sequenced in a study of blood T cell repertoires in COVID-19. The repertoire was sequenced with immunoSEQ multiplex PCR; TCRdb's copy has only in-frame clones and lacks some. The sample records under 200,000 clones, 77% being singletons. Sequenced input: peripheral blood. The receptors shown here come from a man aged 65-85 years with acute or convalescent COVID-19.

The V and J genes are TRBV19 and TRBJ2-1, with D possibly matching TRBD1 (5 bases). Germline CDR1 and CDR2: LNHDA and SQIVND (reference sequence). The ends were cut back, 0 bases at V and 10 bases at J, with 10 bases in the middle. The CDR3 spans 13 residues. Written as DNA, the CDR3 is TGTGCCAGTAGTATAGAGGCAGGGTCGGAGCAGTTCTTC. Translated, it gives CASSIEAGSEQFF.

J is TRBJ2-3 and V is TRBV9; D possibly corresponds to TRBD2 (6 bases). Trimming pared 3 bases from V and 0 bases from J, leaving 11 bases between. The CDR3 extends over 15 amino acids. Germline V gene data show CDR1 as SGDLS and CDR2 as YYNGEE. The CDR3 protein is CASSGLAISTDTQYF. The CDR3 DNA reads TGTGCCAGCAGCGGGCTAGCGATTAGCACAGATACGCAGTATTTT. Filled out from reference TRBV9 and TRBJ2-3, the complete variable domain reads DSGVTQTPKHLITATGQRVTLRCSPRSGDLSVYWYQQSLDQGLQFLIQYYNGEERAKGNILERFSAQQFPDLHSELNLSSLELGDSALYFCASSGLAISTDTQYFGPGTRLTVL.

The rearrangement joins TRBV19 to TRBJ1-1; unclear D gene. Deletions cut 3 bases from V and 0 bases from J, with 11 bases between. The CDR3 length is 15 residues. The V gene's germline CDR1 is LNHDA and CDR2 SQIVND (reference sequence). In DNA form, the CDR3 reads TGTGCCAGTAGTATGGATCTGGGCGTGAACACTGAAGCTTTCTTT. This codes for CASSMDLGVNTEAFF.

The chain recombines TRBV28 with TRBJ1-5; D ambiguous. The CDR3 is 16 amino acids. V was clipped by 6 bases and J by 3 bases, with 18 bases between them. Germline assignment: CDR1 MDHEN and CDR2 SYDVKM. The CDR3: CASSPVATGFNQPQHF. The CDR3 DNA reads as TGTGCCAGCAGCCCGGTAGCTACGGGGTTCAATCAGCCCCAGCATTTT.

The chain joins TRBV19 to TRBJ2-3; 7 bases align to TRBD2. V shed 7 bases, J shed 2 bases, and the junction held 3 bases outside the gene matches. The germline V gene has CDR1 LNHDA and CDR2 SQIVND (reference sequence). The CDR3 extends over 13 amino acids. The CDR3 region is CASTSGTTDTQYF. CDR3 coding DNA: TGTGCCAGTACTAGCGGCACCACAGATACGCAGTATTTT.

V gene TRBV5-6 combines with J gene TRBJ1-2, with D perhaps TRBD1 (6 bases). V gave up 1 base and J gave up 0 bases, with 10 bases separating them. The CDR3 has 15 residues. Germline CDR1 and CDR2: SGHDT and YYEEEE. CDR3 sequence: CASSLRDTSNYGYTF. The CDR3 DNA sequence: TGTGCCAGCAGCTTGCGGGACACATCTAACTATGGCTACACCTTC.

The chain has TRBV19 and TRBJ1-2; 8 nucleotides match TRBD1. Germline-derived CDR1 and CDR2 are LNHDA and SQIVND (reference sequence). The CDR3 is 13 amino acids. The junction had 7 bases not matched to a gene; V was cut back by 6 bases and J by 7 bases. As DNA, the CDR3 is TGTGCCAGTAGCCCGGGACAGGCGGCTGGCTACACCTTC. Its translation: CASSPGQAAGYTF. The full variable domain, with the rest looked up from reference TRBV19 and TRBJ1-2, is DGGITQSPKYLFRKEGQNVTLSCEQNLNHDAMYWYRQDPGQGLRLIYYSQIVNDFQKGDIAEGYSVSREKKESFPLTVTSAQKNPTAFYLCASSPGQAAGYTFGSGTRLTVV.

J is TRBJ2-1 and V is TRBV27; 9 nucleotides align to TRBD2. J lost 6 bases, V lost 5 bases, and 8 bases had no gene match. Germline V lookup: CDR1 MNHEY, CDR2 SMNVEV (reference sequence). The CDR3 covers 15 residues. CDR3 sequence (DNA): TGTGCCAGCAGTCTTAGCGGGGGAGGTATCAATGAGCAGTTCTTC. Amino acid sequence: CASSLSGGGINEQFF.

The chain links TRBV5-5 to TRBJ1-5, with D tentatively TRBD1 (6 bases). The CDR3 runs 16 residues. CDR1 is SGHKS, CDR2 YYEKEE, per germline (reference sequence). V lost 4 bases to trimming and J lost 1 base, with 15 bases between them. The CDR3 region has the DNA TGTGCCAGCAGCCTACTGGGGGACACCAGCAATCAGCCCCAGCATTTT. Protein product: CASSLLGDTSNQPQHF.

This chain uses TRBV5-4 with TRBJ1-4; 9 nucleotides match TRBD1. The CDR3 has 17 amino acids. Per germline, CDR1 SGHNT and CDR2 YYREEE (reference sequence). V lost 0 bases and J lost 4; bases outside the gene matches: 7. CDR3 loop: CASSLGTGAESNEKLFF. DNA for the CDR3: TGTGCCAGCAGCTTGGGGACAGGGGCGGAAAGTAATGAAAAACTGTTTTTT.

The chain employs TRBV10-1 and TRBJ2-7, with D possibly matching TRBD1 (6 bases). This CDR3 spans 11 amino acids. Germline lookup yields CDR1 WNHNN and CDR2 SYGVQD (reference sequence). The CDR3 here is CDPQGSYEQYF. CDR3 in DNA: TGCGATCCGCAGGGGTCCTACGAGCAGTACTTC.

The chain has TRBV12-3 or TRBV12-4 and TRBJ2-1; D is ambiguous. The CDR3 has 10 residues. Trimming cost V 4 bases and J 9 bases, with 4 bases left between them. The CDR3: CASSYCEQFF. CDR3 nucleotide sequence: TGTGCCAGCAGTTACTGTGAGCAGTTCTTC.

The rearrangement joins TRBV12-3 or TRBV12-4 to TRBJ1-2; no firm D call. The V end lost 0 bases, the J end lost 11 bases, and 7 bases lay between the germline ends. This CDR3 contains 11 residues. The CDR3 sequence is CASSLAPGYTF. In nucleotides, the CDR3 is TGTGCCAGCAGTTTAGCGCCGGGGTACACCTTC.

V and J are TRBV19 and TRBJ1-2; a weak D match, TRBD1 (5 bases). Looked up from germline, CDR1 is LNHDA and CDR2 is SQIVND (reference sequence). V lost 5 bases and J lost 0, with 16 bases in between. The CDR3 sequence is 16 residues long. The CDR3 DNA reads TGTGCCAGTAGTGGGACCGCCGGAGGGGCTAACTATGGCTACACCTTC. It codes for CASSGTAGGANYGYTF.

The chain couples TRBV3-1 (or the pseudogene TRBV3-2) to TRBJ2-1, with 10 nucleotides matching TRBD2. Germline CDR1 LGHDT, CDR2 YNNKEL (reference sequence). The CDR3 runs to 17 residues. V was pared by 2 bases and J by 0 bases, with 4 bases of the junction left unmatched. CDR3 amino acids: CASSQYASGSSYNEQFF. The CDR3 region has the DNA TGTGCCAGCAGCCAATATGCTAGCGGGAGCTCCTACAATGAGCAGTTCTTC.

This chain joins TRBV24-1 and TRBJ2-5; 14 nucleotides match TRBD2. Per germline, CDR1 KGHDR and CDR2 SFDVKD. The V gene end was trimmed by 3 bases and the J gene end by 3 bases; junction bases not matched to a gene: 5. This CDR3 has 17 residues. CDR3 sequence: CATSDRLAGGLEETQYF. The CDR3 DNA reads as TGTGCCACCAGTGATAGACTAGCGGGAGGGCTGGAAGAGACCCAGTACTTC.

The chain has TRBV29-1 and TRBJ1-1; 7 bases are shared with TRBD1. Germline V gives CDR1 SQVTM, CDR2 ANQGSEA. Trimming took 6 bases from V and 0 from J; bases not matched to a gene: 4. This CDR3 comprises 13 residues. The CDR3 coding sequence is TGCAGCGTAGGGACAGCTTTGAACACTGAAGCTTTCTTT. It translates to CSVGTALNTEAFF.

This chain links TRBV3-1 (or the pseudogene TRBV3-2) with TRBJ1-2; 7 nucleotides match TRBD1. The germline V gene has CDR1 LGHDT and CDR2 YNNKEL (reference sequence). With 1 base clipped from V and 7 bases from J, the junction kept 9 bases outside the gene matches. This CDR3 has 15 amino acids. The DNA for the CDR3 is TGTGCCAGCAGCCAAGGTATTGCAGGGGGAAGTGGCTACACCTTC. Its translation: CASSQGIAGGSGYTF.

This clone showed up just once. The chain links TRBV2 to TRBJ1-4, with D uncertain. Per germline, CDR1 SNHLY and CDR2 FYNNEI. The CDR3 runs to 13 residues. The ends were cut back, 3 bases at V and 8 bases at J, with 10 bases in the middle. The CDR3 DNA reads as TGTGCCAGCAGTGAGAAGGGAGGGGAAAAACTGTTTTTT. Translated, it gives CASSEKGGEKLFF.

This chain links TRBV6-1 with TRBJ1-2; D might be TRBD1 (5 bases). The V and J ends lost 3 bases and 6 bases respectively, with 17 bases between them. Germline V gene sequence: CDR1 MNHNS, CDR2 SASEGT. The CDR3 contains 15 residues. The CDR3 protein is CASSDTPRDVNGYTF. CDR3 bases: TGTGCCAGCAGTGATACCCCCAGGGATGTTAATGGCTACACCTTC.

This chain connects TRBV5-1 to TRBJ1-3; TRBD1 matches at 10 bases. The CDR3 extends over 14 amino acids. The ends lost 3 bases at V and 4 bases at J; junction bases unmatched: 1. Germline CDR1 and CDR2: SGHRS and YFSETQ. The chain's CDR3 is CASSSGQGGNTIYF. CDR3 in DNA: TGCGCCAGCAGCTCGGGACAGGGGGGAAACACCATATATTTT.

This clone was seen only a few times. The chain joins TRBV2 to TRBJ2-3; D might be TRBD1 (5 bases). The CDR3 is 15 amino acids. CDR1 is SNHLY, CDR2 FYNNEI, per germline. The V and J ends lost 2 bases and 4 bases respectively, with 13 bases between them. CDR3 in amino acids: CASSERQGNADTQYF. CDR3 in DNA: TGTGCCAGCAGTGAACGTCAGGGAAACGCAGATACGCAGTATTTT.

The V gene is TRBV5-1, the J gene TRBJ1-2; the D gene is possibly TRBD1 (6 bases). This CDR3 is built from 14 residues. Trimming shortened V by 4 bases and J by 0 bases, and 10 bases separated the two germline ends. The germline V gene encodes CDR1 SGHRS and CDR2 YFSETQ. DNA for the CDR3: TGCGCCAGCAGCACGTGGACAGCTAACTATGGCTACACCTTC. Amino acids: CASSTWTANYGYTF.

This chain connects TRBV5-6 to TRBJ2-1, with 7 nucleotides matching TRBD2. The ends lost 7 bases at V and 3 bases at J; junction bases unmatched: 7. Looked up from germline, CDR1 is SGHDT and CDR2 is YYEEEE. The CDR3 is made up of 14 amino acids. The CDR3 spells CASLTGGIYNEQFF. Here the CDR3 DNA reads TGTGCCAGCTTAACGGGAGGAATCTACAATGAGCAGTTCTTC.

V and J are TRBV28 and TRBJ2-3; D is uncertain. The V end was cut by 8 bases, the J end by 4 bases, with 10 bases between. The length of the CDR3 is 12 residues. The germline V gene encodes CDR1 MDHEN and CDR2 SYDVKM. In nucleotides, the CDR3 is TGTGCCAGCGTCCGAGAGTCAGATACGCAGTATTTT. It is translated as CASVRESDTQYF.

The chain joins TRBV2 to TRBJ1-1, with a tentative D call TRBD1 (5 bases). The CDR3 is 16 residues long. V lost 1 base and J 4 bases, leaving 16 bases between the germline ends. Germline V gene lookup returns CDR1 SNHLY and CDR2 FYNNEI. CDR3 protein: CASSEVRAGGGTEAFF. CDR3 bases: TGTGCCAGCAGTGAAGTACGGGCGGGCGGGGGCACTGAAGCTTTCTTT.

In this sample, this clone turned up once. The genes are TRBV6-5 and TRBJ1-1; the D is unclear. V was pared by 4 bases and J by 1 base, with 7 bases between. Per the germline V gene, CDR1 is MNHEY and CDR2 is SVGAGI. The CDR3 length is 13 residues. The CDR3 DNA is TGTGCCAGCAGTTTCGCCAGGAACACTGAAGCTTTCTTT. This gives the protein CASSFARNTEAFF.